This T cell receptor beta chain was profiled in a study of OX40 agonist ivuxolimab in advanced cancers. Profiled with immunoSEQ multiplex PCR; TCRdb holds only in-frame clones, not every one. This sample yields fewer than 95,000 clones, of which 90% to 95% are seen a single time; 0.43% belongs to the top ten. In regard to this clone: Its cognate antigen is unknown.

General study findings and limits: At doses 0.1 to 3.0 mg/kg, CD4+ and CD8+ clones expanded.

This TCR came from an adult with an advanced solid tumor such as melanoma, head and neck, liver or kidney cancer. Sequencing was performed on CD4+ or CD8+ T cells sorted from blood, taken in a trial of the OX40 agonist ivuxolimab.

The CDR3: CAGQTGGFTDTQYF. In DNA, the CDR3 is TGTGCCGGACAGACTGGGGGATTCACAGATACGCAGTATTTT. J is TRBJ2-3 and V is TRBV6-1, with TRBD1 as a possible D gene (6 bases). V was trimmed by 11 bases and J by 2 bases, leaving 17 bases between them. CDR1 and CDR2 (germline): MNHNS, SASEGT. The CDR3 has 14 residues.